Following are 13 T cell receptor beta chains from one sample sequenced in a study of blood T cell repertoires in COVID-19. The protocol was immunoSEQ multiplex PCR, while the TCRdb copy is restricted to in-frame clones and leaves out a portion. This table has some 170,000 clones, approximately 82% appearing once. The material sequenced was PBMCs or T cells enriched from blood (not recorded which). The receptors stem from a middle-aged man who had recovered from COVID-19.

The chain carries TRBV9 and TRBJ2-3; D possibly corresponds to TRBD2 (6 bases). Per germline, CDR1 SGDLS and CDR2 YYNGEE. The CDR3 is 14 amino acids. The V end lost 3 bases, the J end lost 1 base, and 9 bases lay between the germline ends. The CDR3 sequence is CASSETGGTDTQYF. DNA for the CDR3: TGTGCCAGCAGCGAAACGGGGGGCACAGATACGCAGTATTTT.

The gene calls are TRBV9 and TRBJ1-2; TRBD1 matches at 9 bases. The CDR3 totals 15 residues. V shed 2 bases, J shed 4 bases, and the junction held 6 bases outside the gene matches. Germline-derived CDR1 and CDR2 are SGDLS and YYNGEE. Written as DNA, the CDR3 is TGTGCCAGCAGCGTCACGACAGGGGGAGCCTATGGCTACACCTTC. Translated: CASSVTTGGAYGYTF.

The rearrangement links TRBV27 to TRBJ2-1; a possible D gene is TRBD2 (6 bases). The length of the CDR3 is 14 residues. Germline values: CDR1 MNHEY, CDR2 SMNVEV (reference sequence). V lost 5 bases, J lost 7 bases, and 15 bases lay in between. The CDR3 DNA follows: TGTGCCAGCAGTAGCACGGGACTCGCGAATGAGCAGTTCTTC. This translates into CASSSTGLANEQFF.

The chain's CDR3 is CASSTQTRVQPQHF. CDR3 sequence (DNA): TGTGCCAGTAGTACCCAGACCAGGGTACAGCCCCAGCATTTT. V and J are TRBV19 and TRBJ1-5, with D perhaps matching TRBD1 (5 bases). The length of the CDR3 is 14 residues. V was trimmed by 4 bases and J by 7 bases, leaving 14 bases between them. CDR1 is LNHDA and CDR2 is SQIVND in the germline V gene (reference sequence).

The chain joins TRBV19 to TRBJ1-1, with TRBD1 as a possible D gene (6 bases). The ends were cut back, 7 bases at V and 1 base at J, with 13 bases in the middle. Germline V gene sequence: CDR1 LNHDA, CDR2 SQIVND (reference sequence). The CDR3 extends over 14 amino acids. The CDR3 protein is CASTPTGKNTEAFF. CDR3 DNA: TGTGCCAGTACCCCCACAGGGAAGAACACTGAAGCTTTCTTT.

The V and J genes are TRBV27 and TRBJ1-2; 7 bases line up with TRBD1. The ends lost 5 bases at V and 3 bases at J; junction bases unmatched: 3. Germline CDR1 MNHEY, CDR2 SMNVEV (reference sequence). CDR3 length: 13 amino acids. The CDR3: CASSRTGHYGYTF. The CDR3 DNA reads as TGTGCCAGCAGTCGGACAGGTCACTATGGCTACACCTTC.

This clone was recorded only once. The V gene is TRBV5-6, the J gene TRBJ1-3; 11 bases match TRBD1. This CDR3 contains 16 residues. The V and J ends lost 3 bases and 4 bases, in that order; junction bases with no gene match: 6. CDR1 and CDR2 from the germline V gene are SGHDT and YYEEEE. CDR3 sequence reads: CASSSRTGGAGNTIYF. The CDR3 DNA reads TGTGCCAGCAGCTCCAGGACAGGGGGCGCCGGAAACACCATATATTTT.

The chain has TRBV5-1 and TRBJ1-6, with TRBD1 matching 7 bases. J gave up 9 bases and V 4 bases, and 10 bases lay outside the gene matches. This CDR3 spans 15 amino acids. The V gene's germline CDR1 is SGHRS and CDR2 YFSETQ. CDR3 sequence: CASSPDRVGGSPLHF. CDR3 nucleotides: TGCGCCAGCAGCCCTGACAGGGTAGGTGGTTCACCCCTCCACTTT.

This clone was detected only once. V is TRBV5-4 and J is TRBJ2-7, with a possible D match to TRBD2 (5 bases). Germline-derived CDR1 and CDR2 are SGHNT and YYREEE (reference sequence). This CDR3 is built from 14 residues. Trimming removed 4 bases from V and 2 bases from J, with 13 bases in between. The CDR3 DNA reads as TGTGCCAGCAGCGCCAAGGACGGGACCTACGAGCAGTACTTC. It yields the protein CASSAKDGTYEQYF.

V usage is TRBV6-5 and J usage is TRBJ2-5; TRBD2 aligns across 7 bases. The V gene end was trimmed by 0 bases and the J gene end by 3 bases; junction bases not matched to a gene: 4. The germline gives CDR1 MNHEY, CDR2 SVGAGI. CDR3 size: 15 residues. The CDR3 region is CASSYSSSGKETQYF. As DNA, the CDR3 is TGTGCCAGCAGTTACTCGTCAAGCGGGAAAGAGACCCAGTACTTC.

This chain joins TRBV4-1 and TRBJ2-1, with 7 bases lining up with TRBD2. V was clipped by 0 bases and J by 12 bases; unmatched bases: 2. Per the germline V gene, CDR1 is MGHRA and CDR2 is YSYEKL. The CDR3 has 12 residues. The CDR3 nucleotides are TGCGCCAGCAGCCAAGATGTAGCGGGGCAGTTCTTC. It yields the protein CASSQDVAGQFF.

Here the CDR3 DNA reads TGTGCCAGCAGTTTGGTAGCGCCCAAAAACATTCAGTACTTC. Its translation: CASSLVAPKNIQYF. V gene TRBV28 combines with J gene TRBJ2-4; a possible D gene is TRBD2 (5 bases). This CDR3 has 14 residues. In germline, CDR1 is MDHEN, CDR2 SYDVKM. Trimming took off 3 bases at V and 2 bases at J, with 8 bases between the two ends.

This clone appeared a single time. This chain connects TRBV19 to TRBJ1-1; 7 positions agree with TRBD1. V lost 6 bases to trimming and J lost 3 bases; unmatched junction nucleotides: 4. The CDR3 spans 13 residues. Germline lookup yields CDR1 LNHDA and CDR2 SQIVND (reference sequence). In nucleotides, the CDR3 is TGTGCCAGTAGGAGACAGGGAGACACTGAAGCTTTCTTT. It specifies CASRRQGDTEAFF.